This TCR beta chain was found in a study of T-cell memory formation after mild COVID-19. J gave up 5 bases and V 0 bases, and 7 bases lay outside the gene matches. This CDR3 comprises 17 residues. Germline V gene data show CDR1 as SGDLS and CDR2 as YYNGEE. General study points: Clones that contracted from day 15 to 85 were balanced CD4/CD8, while later expanders leaned CD4+. The study detected some responding clones in pre-infection memory, suggesting cross-reactive memory joined.

Comment on this clonotype: Its antigen is as yet unknown.

Constant-segment-primed 5'RACE gave TCR alpha and TCR beta cDNA libraries with sample barcodes and UMIs. TCRdb called the 5' RACE reads again in MiXCR, with one record for every CDR3 protein. The table lists 300,000 to 400,000 distinct CDR3 sequences, around 27% of them singletons, with around an eighth in the top ten. This clonotype was sampled from an adult woman who had mild COVID-19 (a few samples of this study predate the infection). Cell type and time point are not known. The source material was PBMCs or a T cell subset sorted from them (not recorded which). The chain is built from TRBV9 and TRBJ2-4, with TRBD1 identical over 11 bases. CDR3 amino acids: CASSVASGQGAQNIQYF. The CDR3 DNA follows: TGTGCCAGCAGCGTAGCTTCCGGACAGGGGGCCCAAAACATTCAGTACTTC.